This paragraph covers one T cell receptor beta chain sequence. Data came from immunoSEQ multiplex PCR; TCRdb stores just in-frame clones and leaves some out. The sample contains about 80,000 clones, about 85% of which appear only once. This sample was included in a study of PD-L1 blockade in urothelial cancer. The CDR3 totals 14 residues. Trimming took 6 bases from V and 2 from J, leaving 13 bases between them. The germline CDR1 and CDR2 sequences are KGHSH and LQKENI. The rearrangement uses TRBV18 and TRBJ1-2, with no clear D. This sample comprised PBMCs, obtained around atezolizumab (anti-PD-L1) treatment. The receptor was isolated from a woman aged 70-85 years with urothelial cancer. Here the CDR3 DNA reads TGTGCCAGCTCTCCCGGGTCCCTCAACTATGGCTACACCTTC. It encodes CASSPGSLNYGYTF.